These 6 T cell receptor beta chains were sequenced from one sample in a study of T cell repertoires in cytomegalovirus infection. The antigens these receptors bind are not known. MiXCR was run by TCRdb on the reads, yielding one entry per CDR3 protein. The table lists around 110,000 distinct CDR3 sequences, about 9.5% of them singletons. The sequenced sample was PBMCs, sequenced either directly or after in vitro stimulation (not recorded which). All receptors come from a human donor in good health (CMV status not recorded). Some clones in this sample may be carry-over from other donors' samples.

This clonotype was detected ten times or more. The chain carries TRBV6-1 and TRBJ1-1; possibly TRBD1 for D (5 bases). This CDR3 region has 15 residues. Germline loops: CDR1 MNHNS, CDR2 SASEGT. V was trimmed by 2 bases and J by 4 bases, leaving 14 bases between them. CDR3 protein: CASSEHLRGITEAFF. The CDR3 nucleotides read TGTGCCAGCAGTGAACACCTCCGGGGGATCACTGAAGCTTTCTTT.

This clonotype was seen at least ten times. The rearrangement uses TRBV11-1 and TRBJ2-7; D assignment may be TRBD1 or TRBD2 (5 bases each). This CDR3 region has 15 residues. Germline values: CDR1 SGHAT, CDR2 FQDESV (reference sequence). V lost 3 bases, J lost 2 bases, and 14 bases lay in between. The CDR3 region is CASSFKRDGAYEQYF. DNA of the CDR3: TGTGCCAGCAGCTTCAAGAGGGACGGAGCCTACGAGCAGTACTTC.

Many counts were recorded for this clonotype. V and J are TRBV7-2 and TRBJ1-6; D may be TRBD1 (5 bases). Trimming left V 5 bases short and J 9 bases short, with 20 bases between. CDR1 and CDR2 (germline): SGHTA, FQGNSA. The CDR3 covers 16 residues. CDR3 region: CASSPNGYWGTSPLHF. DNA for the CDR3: TGTGCCAGCAGCCCGAATGGGTATTGGGGGACTTCACCCCTCCACTTT. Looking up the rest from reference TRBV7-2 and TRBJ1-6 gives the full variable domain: GAGVSQSPSNKVTEKGKDVELRCDPISGHTALYWYRQSLGQGLEFLIYFQGNSAPDKSGLPSDRFSAERTGGSVSTLTIQRTQQEDSAVYLCASSPNGYWGTSPLHFGNGTRLTVT.

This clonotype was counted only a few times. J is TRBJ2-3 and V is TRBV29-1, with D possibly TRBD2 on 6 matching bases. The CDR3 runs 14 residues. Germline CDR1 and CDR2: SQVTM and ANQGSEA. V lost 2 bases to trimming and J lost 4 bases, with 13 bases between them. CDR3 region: CSVERGGGADTQYF. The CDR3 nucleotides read TGCAGCGTTGAACGGGGAGGCGGGGCAGATACGCAGTATTTT.

The CDR3 coding sequence is TGTGCCAGCCCTAAAGGGACAGCTACCTACAATGAGCAGTTCTTC. It is translated as CASPKGTATYNEQFF. The chain combines TRBV27 with TRBJ2-1; 7 bases are shared with TRBD1. The trim removed 8 bases at V and 2 bases at J, leaving 9 bases unmatched. Germline CDR1 is MNHEY and CDR2 is SMNVEV (reference sequence). This CDR3 comprises 15 residues.

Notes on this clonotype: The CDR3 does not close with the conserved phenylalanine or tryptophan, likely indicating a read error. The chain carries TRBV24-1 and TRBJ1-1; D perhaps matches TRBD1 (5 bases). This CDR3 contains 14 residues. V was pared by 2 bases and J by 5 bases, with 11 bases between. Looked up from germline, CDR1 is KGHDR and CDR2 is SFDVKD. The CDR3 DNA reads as TGTGCCACCAGTGATTGGGACCTCCGGACTGAAGCTTTCGTT. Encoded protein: CATSDWDLRTEAFV.